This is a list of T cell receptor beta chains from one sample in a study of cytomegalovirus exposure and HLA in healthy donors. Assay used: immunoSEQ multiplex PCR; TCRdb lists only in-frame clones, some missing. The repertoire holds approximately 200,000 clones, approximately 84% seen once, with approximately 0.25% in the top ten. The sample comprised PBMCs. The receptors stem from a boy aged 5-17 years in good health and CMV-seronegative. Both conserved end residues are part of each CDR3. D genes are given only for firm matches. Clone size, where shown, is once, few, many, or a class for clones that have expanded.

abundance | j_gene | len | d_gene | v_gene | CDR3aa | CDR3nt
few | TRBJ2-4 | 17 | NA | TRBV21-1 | CASSKPQTGGTKNIQYF | TGTGCCAGCAGCAAACCCCAGACAGGAGGAACCAAAAACATTCAGTACTTC
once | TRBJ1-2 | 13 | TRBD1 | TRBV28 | CASSPRTGFGYTF | TGTGCCAGCAGTCCCAGGACAGGGTTTGGCTACACCTTC
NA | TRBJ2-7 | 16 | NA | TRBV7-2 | CASSLAARAFSYEQYF | TGTGCCAGCAGCTTAGCGGCCAGGGCTTTTTCCTACGAGCAGTACTTC
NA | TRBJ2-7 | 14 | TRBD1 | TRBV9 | CASSKGDRLYEQYF | TGTGCCAGCAGCAAAGGGGACAGGCTTTACGAGCAGTACTTC
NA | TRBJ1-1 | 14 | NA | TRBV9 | CASSIFGEMGEAFF | TGTGCCAGCAGCATTTTCGGGGAAATGGGTGAAGCTTTCTTT
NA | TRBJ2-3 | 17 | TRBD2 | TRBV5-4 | CASSPTAGGPGLDTQYF | TGTGCCAGCAGCCCGACAGCGGGGGGGCCCGGTTTGGATACGCAGTATTTT
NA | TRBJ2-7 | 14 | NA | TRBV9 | CASSPDPGDYEQYF | TGTGCCAGCAGCCCCGACCCCGGGGACTACGAGCAGTACTTC
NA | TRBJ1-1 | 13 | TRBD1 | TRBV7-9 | CASSLAGQGDAFF | TGTGCCAGCAGCTTAGCGGGACAGGGAGATGCTTTCTTT
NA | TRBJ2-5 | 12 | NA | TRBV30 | CALIDRQETQYF | TGTGCCTTAATCGACAGGCAAGAGACCCAGTACTTC
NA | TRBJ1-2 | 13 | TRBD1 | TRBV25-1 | CASSGTGGASYTF | TGTGCCAGCAGTGGTACAGGGGGAGCAAGCTACACCTTC
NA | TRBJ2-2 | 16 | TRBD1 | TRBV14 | CASSAWGTGGSGELFF | TGTGCCAGCAGCGCATGGGGGACAGGGGGTTCCGGGGAGCTGTTTTTT
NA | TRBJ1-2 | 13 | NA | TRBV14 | CASSLTGIYGYTF | TGTGCCAGCAGTCTCACGGGAATCTATGGCTACACCTTC
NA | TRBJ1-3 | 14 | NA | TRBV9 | CASSQAGGGNTIYF | TGTGCCAGCAGCCAAGCCGGAGGAGGAAACACCATATATTTT
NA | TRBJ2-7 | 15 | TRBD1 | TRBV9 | CASSVVGTGVRKQYF | TGTGCCAGCAGCGTAGTGGGGACAGGGGTTCGGAAGCAGTACTTC
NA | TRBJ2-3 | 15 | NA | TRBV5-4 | CASKSSASHTDTQYF | TGTGCCAGCAAGTCTAGCGCCTCCCACACAGATACGCAGTATTTT
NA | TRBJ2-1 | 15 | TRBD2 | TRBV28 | CASKSSGSRVHEQFF | TGTGCCAGCAAGTCCAGCGGGAGCCGGGTCCATGAGCAGTTCTTC
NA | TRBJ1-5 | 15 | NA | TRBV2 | CASIEDRNSVRPQHF | TGTGCCAGCATAGAAGACAGGAATTCAGTACGGCCCCAGCATTTT
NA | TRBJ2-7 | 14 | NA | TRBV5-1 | CASSLGLEGYEQYF | TGCGCCAGCAGCTTGGGACTTGAAGGCTACGAGCAGTACTTC
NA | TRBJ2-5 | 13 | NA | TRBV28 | CASVARVYGTQYF | TGTGCCAGCGTTGCCCGGGTATATGGGACCCAGTACTTC
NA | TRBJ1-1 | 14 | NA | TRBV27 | CASSWAGNNTEAFF | TGTGCCAGCAGTTGGGCAGGTAATAACACTGAAGCTTTCTTT
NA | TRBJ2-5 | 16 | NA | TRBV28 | CASSFKWRPYQETQYF | TGTGCCAGCAGTTTTAAGTGGCGGCCGTACCAAGAGACCCAGTACTTC
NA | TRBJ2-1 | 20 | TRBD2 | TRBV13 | CASSPRGLAGPHSSYNEQFF | TGTGCCAGCAGCCCAAGGGGACTAGCGGGACCTCACAGCTCCTACAATGAGCAGTTCTTC
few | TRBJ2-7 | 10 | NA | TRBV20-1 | CSARDIQQYF | TGCAGTGCTAGGGACATACAGCAGTACTTC
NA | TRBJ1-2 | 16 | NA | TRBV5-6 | CASSLKPTVRGYGYTF | TGTGCCAGCAGCCTGAAACCGACAGTAAGGGGGTATGGCTACACCTTC
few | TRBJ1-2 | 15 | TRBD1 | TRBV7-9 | CASSPQGALVYGYTF | TGTGCCAGCAGTCCACAGGGGGCTTTGGTCTATGGCTACACCTTC
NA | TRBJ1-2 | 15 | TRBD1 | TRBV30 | CAWRWDSMNENGYTF | TGTGCCTGGAGGTGGGACAGCATGAATGAGAATGGCTACACCTTC
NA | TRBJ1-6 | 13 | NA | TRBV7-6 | CASSPTFNSPLHF | TGTGCCAGCAGCCCGACATTCAATTCACCCCTCCACTTT
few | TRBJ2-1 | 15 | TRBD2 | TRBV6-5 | CASSYGGGSGNEQFF | TGTGCCAGCAGTTACGGTGGCGGGAGTGGGAATGAGCAGTTCTTC
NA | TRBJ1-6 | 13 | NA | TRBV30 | CAWSADSNSPLHF | TGTGCCTGGAGTGCGGACAGCAATTCACCCCTCCACTTT
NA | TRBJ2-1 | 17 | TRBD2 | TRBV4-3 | CASSQERGTSSHNEQFF | TGCGCCAGCAGCCAGGAGAGGGGGACTAGCAGCCACAATGAGCAGTTCTTC
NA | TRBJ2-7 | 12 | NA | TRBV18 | CASSLQGPEQYF | TGTGCCAGCTCACTGCAGGGCCCCGAGCAGTACTTC
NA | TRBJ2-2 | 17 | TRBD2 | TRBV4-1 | CASSQVPSGPPTGELFF | TGCGCCAGCAGCCAAGTCCCTAGCGGGCCCCCCACCGGGGAGCTGTTTTTT
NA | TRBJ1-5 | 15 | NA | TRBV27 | CASSSSGGYNQPQHF | TGTGCCAGCAGTTCCTCCGGGGGGTACAATCAGCCCCAGCATTTT
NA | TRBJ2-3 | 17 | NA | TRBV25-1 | CASSDIPPGTSTDTQYF | TGTGCCAGCAGTGATATTCCTCCAGGAACTAGCACAGATACGCAGTATTTT
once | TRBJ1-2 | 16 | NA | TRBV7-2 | CASSAAGFSGTYGYTF | TGTGCCAGCAGCGCCGCGGGATTTTCTGGGACCTATGGCTACACCTTC
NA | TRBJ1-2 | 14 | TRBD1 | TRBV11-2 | CASSPTGAYYGYTF | TGTGCCAGCAGCCCGACAGGGGCGTACTATGGCTACACCTTC
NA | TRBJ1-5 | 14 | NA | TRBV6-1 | CASLGLLNHQPQHF | TGTGCCAGCTTGGGGCTTTTGAACCATCAGCCCCAGCATTTT
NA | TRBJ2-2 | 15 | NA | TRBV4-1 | CASSLLDRSSGELFF | TGCGCCAGCAGCCTGTTGGACAGAAGTTCCGGGGAGCTGTTTTTT
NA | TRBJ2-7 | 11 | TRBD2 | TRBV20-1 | CSARGGGKQYF | TGCAGTGCCCGGGGGGGTGGGAAGCAGTACTTC
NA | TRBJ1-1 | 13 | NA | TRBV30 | CAWSYQGSTEAFF | TGTGCCTGGAGCTACCAGGGTTCCACTGAAGCTTTCTTT
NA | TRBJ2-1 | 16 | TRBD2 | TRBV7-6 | CASSQTSGGFYNEQFF | TGTGCCAGCAGCCAGACGAGCGGGGGGTTCTACAATGAGCAGTTCTTC
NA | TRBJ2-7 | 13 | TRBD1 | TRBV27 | CASRGQGNYEQYF | TGTGCCAGCAGGGGACAGGGGAACTACGAGCAGTACTTC
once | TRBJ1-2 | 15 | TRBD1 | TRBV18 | CASSPLVTGQNGYTF | TGTGCCAGCTCACCACTTGTCACGGGACAGAATGGCTACACCTTC